This T cell receptor (beta chain) emerged from a study of cytomegalovirus exposure and HLA in healthy donors listed by TCRdb under 2017. At the level of the whole study: The 666 repertoires of the first cohort and the 95 to 150 validation repertoires were produced on the same platform, according to a later analysis. The study aimed to test whether cataloging public T cell receptors could reveal signatures of past pathogen exposure. To predict cytomegalovirus infection status, the study combined high-throughput TCR immunosequencing, statistical association of individual TCRs with disease status, and machine learning. In addition to the first cohort of 666 subjects, a separate validation cohort of under 150 different subjects was used. Study-wide findings and limitations: Subsequent analysis determined that TCRs grouped into clusters in the first cohort also showed a tendency toward co-occurrence across the 130 or so validation repertoires, and 94% of cluster scores exceeded 0. Most TCR sequences were observed very rarely across donors, whereas some public TCRs were present in many individuals. A few of the identified cytomegalovirus-associated TCR beta chains were confirmed in vitro to be specific for cytomegalovirus antigens. In the study, approximately 160 TCR beta chains were listed as associated with cytomegalovirus. The authors suggested that the approach could potentially be generalized to other disease states and immunological phenotypes. In both the original and validation cohorts, the classifier was reported to diagnose cytomegalovirus status with high specificity and sensitivity. A later analysis had no HLA typing for the validation cohort, so co-occurrence there was scored across all 130 or so repertoires.

Note on this clone: The clone's antigen remains unknown. No base-level quality is on record; no much larger clone is a single base apart.

Separate from the approximately 690-subject first cohort, the validation cohort of roughly 120 subjects was the group to which the donors belonged. Library preparation was by the immunoSEQ multiplex PCR assay. In the original analysis: To diagnose cytomegalovirus status from the catalog of TCR beta chain sequences, a statistical classification framework was built. TCRdb's version of the immuneACCESS table is confined to in-frame rearrangements and falls short of the full clone set. An unresolved V gene accounts for under half of the shortfall where checked; the remainder is of unknown origin. V and J calls and clone size come straight from that table; D and trimming were deduced from the DNA. The sample contains 150,000 to 200,000 clones, 86% of them found a single time. Roughly 1.5% of the sample is taken by the ten largest. Looking up the germline V gene (reference sequence) yields CDR1 SGHNT and CDR2 YYREEE. Including cysteine and phenylalanine, the CDR3 has 13 amino acids. Only the CDR3 region is kept as DNA, spanning 39 bases read in frame from base 1. Trimming costs V 2 bases and J 4 bases, and their ends lie 6 bases apart.

The sequencing sample was made of PBMCs. The sequence is built from TRBV5-4 and TRBJ2-2; the D gene cannot be named for sure. The receptor's source is a woman under 30 in good health and CMV-seronegative. The bases read TGTGCCAGCAGCTTCCCTCCCACCGGGGAGCTGTTTTTT. It codes for CASSFPPTGELFF.